The rows below give T cell receptor beta chains drawn from one sample of a study of STAT3 mutations in large granular lymphocyte leukemia. Method: immunoSEQ multiplex PCR; TCRdb's copy keeps in-frame clones and lacks some. Among about 10,000 clones listed, around 57% were seen once. The sequenced sample consisted of peripheral blood mononuclear cells. The receptors shown here come from a boy between 10 and 17 years old with T-cell large granular lymphocyte leukemia. Some clones in this sample may be carry-over from other donors' samples. The CDR3 runs from the conserved cysteine through the conserved F or W. The D gene is left open where the match is weak. The listing skips clone size in some rows; elsewhere it reads once, few, many or a size class.

clone_size,v_call,j_call,d_call,cdr3_nt,cdr3_aa
.,TRBV7-9,TRBJ2-3,.,TGTGCCAGCACTTACTCGCTGGATACGCAGTATTTT,CASTYSLDTQYF
.,TRBV5-5,TRBJ1-2,TRBD1,TGTGCCAGCAGCTCCGGGACAGCTAACTATGGCTACACCTTC,CASSSGTANYGYTF
few,TRBV7-9,TRBJ2-5,TRBD1,TGTGCCAGCAGCTTAGGCAGGGGGATAGAGACCCAGTACTTC,CASSLGRGIETQYF
.,TRBV30,TRBJ1-4,.,TGTGCCTGGACTTCCCAGCTCGAAGTAAATGAAAAACTGTTTTTT,CAWTSQLEVNEKLFF
.,TRBV28,TRBJ1-5,.,TGTGCCAGCACCCCCGACACTAGCAATCAGCCCCAGCATTTT,CASTPDTSNQPQHF
.,TRBV29-1,TRBJ2-5,.,TGCAGCGTCGCTACAGGTTTTCGAGAGACCCAGTACTTC,CSVATGFRETQYF
few,TRBV29-1,TRBJ2-3,.,TGCAGCGTTGACCAACCACAGGGCACAGATACGCAGTATTTT,CSVDQPQGTDTQYF
few,TRBV30,TRBJ1-4,TRBD1,TGTGCCTGGAGTCCTGGGGACAGTAATGAAAAACTGTTTTTT,CAWSPGDSNEKLFF
few,TRBV2,TRBJ1-6,TRBD1,TGTGCCAGCAGTGAAAATTGGACAGGGAGGAATTCACCCCTCCACTTT,CASSENWTGRNSPLHF
.,TRBV18,TRBJ1-6,.,TGTGCCAGCTCACCGCAGGGTTGGAATTCACCCCTCCACTTT,CASSPQGWNSPLHF
few,TRBV5-6,TRBJ1-2,.,TGTGCCAGCAGCTTGGTCGGAAGGACAGACAACTATGGCTACACCTTC,CASSLVGRTDNYGYTF
.,TRBV6-6,TRBJ1-1,.,TGTGCCAGCAGCCGAGGGACAATGAACACTGAAGCTTTCTTT,CASSRGTMNTEAFF
.,TRBV7-9,TRBJ2-7,TRBD1,TGTGCCAGCAGCCTGGACAGGGGGATCTCCTACGAGCAGTACTTC,CASSLDRGISYEQYF
.,TRBV7-9,TRBJ1-5,TRBD1,TGTGCCAGCAGCTTGACAGGGGGCGGGAATCAGCCCCAGCATTTT,CASSLTGGGNQPQHF